Each of the 16 T cell receptor beta chains below was sequenced from the same sample in a study of CD8 T cells in Susac syndrome. Random hexamers were used to reverse transcribe the RNA input (about 0.45 to 1 ug). TCRdb itself ran the immunoSEQ multiplex PCR reads through MiXCR, one entry per CDR3 protein. The sample carries some 150,000 distinct CDR3 sequences, approximately 96% recorded once. Material for sequencing was CD4+ T cells from PBMCs. Source of these receptors: a human donor with Susac syndrome.

The chain is built from TRBV9 and TRBJ2-2; 7 bases match TRBD2. CDR1 and CDR2 (germline): SGDLS, YYNGEE. The trim removed 4 bases at V and 2 bases at J, leaving 5 bases unmatched. This CDR3 is built from 15 residues. CDR3 nucleotides: TGTGCCAGCAGCTTGGGAGGGGTCAACACCGGGGAGCTGTTTTTT. Protein sequence: CASSLGGVNTGELFF.

The chain employs TRBV7-8 and TRBJ1-1, with TRBD1 identical over 9 bases. The CDR3 is made up of 12 amino acids. CDR1 and CDR2 (germline): SGHVS, FQNEAQ. The J segment lost 7 bases and the V segment lost 5 bases, leaving 2 bases of the junction unmatched. The CDR3 reads CASSADRGEAFF. In nucleotides, the CDR3 is TGTGCCAGCAGCGCGGACAGGGGTGAAGCTTTCTTT.

This chain joins TRBV6-1 and TRBJ2-1; possible D gene TRBD2, 5 bases. Germline V gene sequence: CDR1 MNHNS, CDR2 SASEGT. Between the trimmed V and J ends, which lost 7 bases and 8 bases, there was a span of 27 bases. The CDR3 totals 17 residues. Here the CDR3 reads CASIRDPLIAGSDEQFF. For the CDR3, the DNA is TGTGCCAGCATACGGGATCCTTTAATTGCTGGATCTGATGAGCAGTTCTTC.

The chain carries TRBV20-1 and TRBJ2-1; perhaps TRBD2 as D (5 bases). CDR3 length equals 14 residues. Trimming took off 3 bases at V and 8 bases at J, with 17 bases between the two ends. Germline CDR1 and CDR2: DFQATT and SNEGSKA (reference sequence). CDR3 coding DNA: TGCAGTGCTAGTGGAGCGGCCGAGGGTTATGAGCAGTTCTTC. It is translated as CSASGAAEGYEQFF.

The chain is built from TRBV18 and TRBJ1-5; 10 bases align to TRBD1. With V trimmed by 3 bases and J by 4 bases, 3 bases remained unmatched. This CDR3 has 15 residues. Germline values: CDR1 KGHSH, CDR2 LQKENI. CDR3 nucleotides: TGTGCCAGCTCACCGGGGACAGGGGCAAATCAGCCCCAGCATTTT. Amino acids: CASSPGTGANQPQHF.

The V call is TRBV5-1, the J call TRBJ2-7; D not resolved. Trimming removed 4 bases from V and 5 bases from J, with 13 bases in between. The CDR3 has 13 residues. Germline V gene lookup returns CDR1 SGHRS and CDR2 YFSETQ. The CDR3 spells CASSPEPGNEQYF. The CDR3 coding sequence is TGCGCCAGCAGCCCGGAGCCTGGGAACGAGCAGTACTTC.

The chain combines TRBV5-1 with TRBJ2-1, with 10 bases fitting TRBD1. CDR1 SGHRS and CDR2 YFSETQ come from the germline V gene. J gave up 8 bases and V 0 bases, and 5 bases lay outside the gene matches. This CDR3 is 15 amino acids long. CDR3 coding DNA: TGCGCCAGCAGCTTGGCTCGACAGGGGGCCGATGAGCAGTTCTTC. This gives the protein CASSLARQGADEQFF.

V is TRBV5-1 and J is TRBJ2-5; D gene ambiguous. There are 14 residues in the CDR3. Between the trimmed V and J ends, which lost 0 bases and 0 bases, there was a span of 6 bases. The germline CDR1 and CDR2 sequences are SGHRS and YFSETQ. Here the CDR3 reads CASSLDSNQETQYF. The CDR3 DNA follows: TGCGCCAGCAGCTTGGACAGCAACCAAGAGACCCAGTACTTC.

This chain links TRBV28 with TRBJ1-2, with D unclear. The CDR3 is 13 residues long. Trimming shortened V by 6 bases and J by 7 bases, and 15 bases separated the two germline ends. Looked up from germline, CDR1 is MDHEN and CDR2 is SYDVKM. Here the CDR3 reads CASRRGGTAGYTF. The CDR3 DNA sequence: TGTGCCAGCAGACGTGGTGGTACCGCTGGCTACACCTTC.

The chain uses TRBV27 and TRBJ1-1; no clear D gene. Trimming took off 3 bases at V and 11 bases at J, with 16 bases between the two ends. CDR1 and CDR2 (germline): MNHEY, SMNVEV (reference sequence). The CDR3 runs 13 residues. In DNA, the CDR3 is TGTGCCAGCAGTTTTCGACACCCACCGGAGGCTTTCTTT. Its translation: CASSFRHPPEAFF.

V gene TRBV19 combines with J gene TRBJ2-1, with 8 bases lining up with TRBD1. CDR1 is LNHDA and CDR2 is SQIVND in the germline V gene (reference sequence). V was pared by 9 bases and J by 6 bases, with 13 bases of the junction left unmatched. The CDR3 has 15 residues. CDR3 nucleotides: TGTGCCAGCGCCCGGACAGGGAAGGGGGTCAATGAGCAGTTCTTC. It is translated as CASARTGKGVNEQFF.

The J gene is TRBJ2-1, the V gene TRBV13, with D uncertain. V lost 0 bases and J 0 bases, leaving 9 bases between the germline ends. The CDR3 is 16 residues long. Looked up from germline, CDR1 is PRHDT and CDR2 is FYEKMQ (reference sequence). The CDR3 DNA reads TGTGCCAGCAGCTTAGGGACCCAATTCTCCTACAATGAGCAGTTCTTC. Translation: CASSLGTQFSYNEQFF.

This chain's CDR3 is CASTPQGAGNIQYF. The CDR3 nucleotides are TGTGCCAGCACCCCACAGGGGGCTGGAAACATTCAGTACTTC. This chain joins TRBV6-6 and TRBJ2-4; the match to TRBD1 covers 9 bases. Per the germline V gene, CDR1 is MNHNY and CDR2 is SVGAGI (reference sequence). J gave up 6 bases and V 7 bases, and 7 bases lay outside the gene matches. The CDR3 totals 14 residues.

J is TRBJ2-3 and V is TRBV28; a weak D match, TRBD2 (5 bases). The CDR3 runs 13 residues. Between the trimmed V and J ends, which lost 8 bases and 0 bases, there was a span of 9 bases. Per the germline V gene, CDR1 is MDHEN and CDR2 is SYDVKM. This chain's CDR3 is CASGRSSTDTQYF. In DNA, the CDR3 is TGTGCCAGCGGGAGATCGAGCACAGATACGCAGTATTTT.

The rearrangement links TRBV5-1 to TRBJ2-3; D unclear. V was cut by 3 bases and J by 5 bases, with 10 bases left in between. The germline CDR1 and CDR2 sequences are SGHRS and YFSETQ. The CDR3 loop spans 13 amino acids. The chain's CDR3 is CASSYEGIDTQYF. CDR3 in DNA: TGCGCCAGCAGCTACGAAGGCATAGATACGCAGTATTTT.

V usage is TRBV7-3 and J usage is TRBJ2-5; 8 bases match TRBD1. Germline CDR1 is SGHTA and CDR2 is FQGTGA. V lost 5 bases, J lost 7 bases, and 6 bases stayed unmatched. The length of the CDR3 is 13 residues. The DNA of the CDR3 is TGTGCCAGCAGCCCCGGACAGGGTGGGACCCAGTACTTC. This encodes CASSPGQGGTQYF. Full variable domain (remainder filled in from reference TRBV7-3 and TRBJ2-5): GAGVSQTPSNKVTEKGKYVELRCDPISGHTALYWYRQSLGQGPEFLIYFQGTGAADDSGLPNDRFFAVRPEGSVSTLKIQRTERGDSAVYLCASSPGQGGTQYFGPGTRLLVL.